This TCR beta chain originates from a study of blood T cell repertoires in COVID-19. Overall study context: The origin of the acute and convalescent COVID-19 samples was the United States, Italy and Spain.

As originally analysed: From reference gene primer amplification, estimates of nucleated cell counts were derived. Profiled with immunoSEQ multiplex PCR; TCRdb holds only in-frame clones, not every one. V and J calls and clone size are those listed in that table; D and trimming were worked out from the DNA. The sample records about 210,000 clones, around three quarters being singletons. Germline V gives CDR1 SGDLS, CDR2 YYNGEE. Trimming removed 2 bases from V and 3 bases from J, with 14 bases in between. The CDR3 runs 15 residues. The source is a woman in her 70s with acute or convalescent COVID-19. Sequenced material: peripheral blood. The chain uses TRBV9 and TRBJ1-1; tentatively, D is TRBD1 (5 bases). CDR3 DNA sequence: TGTGCCAGCAGCGTGTCCTCCCGGGGGGACACTGAAGCTTTCTTT. Amino acid sequence: CASSVSSRGDTEAFF.